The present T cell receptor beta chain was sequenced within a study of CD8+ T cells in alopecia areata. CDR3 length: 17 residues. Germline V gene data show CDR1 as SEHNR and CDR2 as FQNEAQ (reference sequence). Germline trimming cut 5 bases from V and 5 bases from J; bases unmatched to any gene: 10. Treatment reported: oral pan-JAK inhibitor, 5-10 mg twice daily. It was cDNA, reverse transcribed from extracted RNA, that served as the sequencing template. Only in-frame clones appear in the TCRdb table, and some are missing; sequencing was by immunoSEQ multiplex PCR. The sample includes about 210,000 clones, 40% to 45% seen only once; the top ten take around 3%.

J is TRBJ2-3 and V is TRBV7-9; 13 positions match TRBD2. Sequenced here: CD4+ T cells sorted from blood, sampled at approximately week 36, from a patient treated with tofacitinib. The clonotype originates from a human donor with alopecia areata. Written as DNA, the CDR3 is TGTGCCAGCAGCCGGGACGGAGGACTAGCGGGAGTAGATACGCAGTATTTT. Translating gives CASSRDGGLAGVDTQYF.